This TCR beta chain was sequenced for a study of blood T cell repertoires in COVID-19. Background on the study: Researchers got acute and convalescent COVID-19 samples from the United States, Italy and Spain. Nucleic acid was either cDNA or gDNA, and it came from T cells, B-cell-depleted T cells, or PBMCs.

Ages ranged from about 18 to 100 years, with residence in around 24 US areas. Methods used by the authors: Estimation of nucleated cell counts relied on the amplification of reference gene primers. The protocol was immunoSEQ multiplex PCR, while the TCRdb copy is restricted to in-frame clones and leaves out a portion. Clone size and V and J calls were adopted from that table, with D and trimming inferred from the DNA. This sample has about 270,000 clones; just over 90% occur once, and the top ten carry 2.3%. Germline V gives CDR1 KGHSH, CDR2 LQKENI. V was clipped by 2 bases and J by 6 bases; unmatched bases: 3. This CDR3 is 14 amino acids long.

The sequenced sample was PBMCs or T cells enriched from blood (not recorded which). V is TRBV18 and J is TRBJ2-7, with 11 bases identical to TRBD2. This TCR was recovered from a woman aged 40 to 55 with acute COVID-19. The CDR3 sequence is CASSPSGTSGEQYF. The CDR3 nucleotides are TGTGCCAGCTCACCATCCGGGACTAGCGGCGAGCAGTACTTC.